These T cell receptor beta chains were read from a single sample in a study of immune reconstitution after stem cell transplant in scleroderma. Using its own MiXCR run on the RT-PCR reads, TCRdb lists one record per CDR3 protein. The data show 1,500 to 2,000 distinct CDR3 sequences, with about 3.9% seen just once and 15% held by the top ten. Sampling took place before or after autologous hematopoietic stem cell transplantation (not recorded which). These TCRs come from a male donor with systemic sclerosis. Each CDR3 is given with its conserved first and last residue. Each record gives: clone size, J gene, V gene, D gene, CDR3 protein, CDR3 DNA. The D gene is left open where the match is weak. A row's size may be missing; if present it is once, few, many or a size class.

medium-sized | TRBJ1-1 | TRBV12-3/TRBV12-4 | TRBD1 | CASSFRAGGTEAFF | TGTGCCAGCAGTTTTCGCGCAGGGGGCACTGAAGCTTTCTTT
medium-sized | TRBJ2-1 | TRBV29-1 | TRBD2 | CSVEGLAGFSYNEQFF | TGCAGCGTTGAGGGACTAGCGGGCTTCTCCTACAATGAGCAGTTCTTC
medium-sized | TRBJ2-1 | TRBV7-2 | TRBD1 | CASSYTGGTYNEQFF | TGTGCCAGCAGTTACACAGGGGGCACCTACAATGAGCAGTTCTTC
large | TRBJ2-7 | TRBV5-1 | TRBD1 | CASSLAESGQGFDEQYF | TGCGCCAGCAGCTTGGCCGAGTCGGGACAGGGGTTCGACGAGCAGTACTTC
medium-sized | TRBJ1-5 | TRBV10-3 | - | CAISESRTKHPQHF | TGTGCCATCAGTGAGTCGCGTACAAAGCATCCCCAGCATTTT
medium-sized | TRBJ2-5 | TRBV12-3/TRBV12-4 | - | CASSLSAWETQYF | TGTGCCAGCAGTCTCTCGGCGTGGGAGACCCAGTACTTC
medium-sized | TRBJ2-3 | TRBV14 | - | CASSPGWAEQIADTQYF | TGTGCCAGCAGCCCTGGGTGGGCGGAACAGATAGCAGATACGCAGTATTTT
- | TRBJ1-2 | TRBV7-7 | - | CASSLRSSPF | TGTGCCAGCAGCTTAAGGTCTAGCCCCTTC
medium-sized | TRBJ1-2 | TRBV29-1 | - | CSVQNPGAVGFLNF | TGCAGCGTTCAAAACCCCGGGGCAGTGGGGTTTCTAAACTTC
medium-sized | TRBJ2-3 | TRBV5-4 | TRBD2 | CASSTRLAASTDTQYF | TGTGCCAGCAGCACCCGACTAGCGGCTAGCACAGATACGCAGTATTTT
few | TRBJ2-5 | TRBV15 | TRBD2 | CATSRYSGSQETQYF | TGTGCCACCAGCAGATATAGCGGGAGCCAAGAGACCCAGTACTTC
large | TRBJ1-3 | TRBV6-1 | - | CASRHRLETPYSGNTIYF | TGTGCCAGCAGACACAGGCTGGAGACCCCGTACTCTGGAAACACCATATATTTT
medium-sized | TRBJ2-3 | TRBV10-3 | - | CAISDPRTTTDTQYF | TGTGCCATCAGTGACCCCCGAACCACCACAGATACGCAGTATTTT
medium-sized | TRBJ1-1 | TRBV20-1 | - | CSALGYTTEAFF | TGCAGCGCCCTTGGGTACACCACTGAAGCTTTCTTT
medium-sized | TRBJ1-1 | TRBV29-1 | - | CSVEDLLGVNTEAFF | TGCAGCGTTGAAGATCTGCTGGGGGTGAACACTGAAGCTTTCTTT
medium-sized | TRBJ2-7 | TRBV7-8 | - | CASSFDRTYEQYF | TGTGCCAGCAGCTTCGACAGGACCTACGAGCAGTACTTC
medium-sized | TRBJ1-2 | TRBV7-7 | - | CASSSKGRGEANYGYTF | TGTGCTAGCAGCTCAAAGGGCAGGGGAGAAGCTAACTATGGCTACACCTTC
medium-sized | TRBJ2-1 | TRBV7-7 | - | CASSSDPGGSETFF | TGTGCTAGCAGCTCTGACCCTGGGGGGTCTGAGACGTTCTTC
medium-sized | TRBJ2-7 | TRBV29-1 | TRBD2 | CSANSFTSGKSYEQYF | TGCAGCGCCAACTCTTTTACTAGCGGGAAATCCTACGAGCAGTACTTC
few | TRBJ2-7 | TRBV20-1 | - | CSTPDVGGHEQYF | TGCAGTACCCCAGATGTGGGGGGGCACGAGCAGTACTTC
medium-sized | TRBJ2-1 | TRBV4-3 | - | CASSQKGGAFGPGYNEQFF | TGCGCCAGCAGCCAAAAAGGAGGAGCTTTTGGGCCCGGCTACAATGAGCAGTTCTTC
medium-sized | TRBJ1-3 | TRBV12-3/TRBV12-4 | TRBD1 | CASSLAPRGQGNAGNTIYF | TGTGCCAGCAGTTTAGCACCGAGGGGACAGGGGAACGCTGGAAACACCATATATTTT
medium-sized | TRBJ2-3 | TRBV29-1 | - | CSVELGADTQYF | TGCAGCGTTGAATTGGGGGCAGATACGCAGTATTTT
medium-sized | TRBJ2-5 | TRBV6-5 | - | CASSPGVLQETQYF | TGTGCCAGCAGTCCCGGAGTGCTGCAAGAGACCCAGTACTTC
medium-sized | TRBJ2-1 | TRBV6-1 | - | CASRQIQGSYNEQFF | TGTGCCAGCAGACAGATCCAGGGGTCCTACAATGAGCAGTTCTTC
medium-sized | TRBJ2-5 | TRBV5-1 | TRBD1 | CASSFRGSGETQYF | TGCGCCAGCAGCTTCAGGGGGAGTGGAGAGACCCAGTACTTC
medium-sized | TRBJ2-4 | TRBV12-3/TRBV12-4 | - | CASSLTGGAKNIQYF | TGTGCCAGCAGTTTAACAGGTGGAGCCAAAAACATTCAGTACTTC
medium-sized | TRBJ1-5 | TRBV25-1 | - | CASSGTGPQHF | TGTGCCAGCAGTGGGACGGGGCCCCAGCATTTT
- | TRBJ1-3 | TRBV20-1 | - | CSARSGQLISGNTIYF | TGCAGTGCTAGAAGCGGACAGCTTATTTCTGGAAACACCATATATTTT
medium-sized | TRBJ2-2 | TRBV20-1 | - | CSARRLNTGELFF | TGCAGTGCTAGACGCCTCAACACCGGGGAGCTGTTTTTT
many | TRBJ2-5 | TRBV5-1 | TRBD2 | CASSLAGGSQETQYF | TGCGCCAGCAGCTTGGCGGGGGGATCACAAGAGACCCAGTACTTC
medium-sized | TRBJ2-3 | TRBV5-1 | TRBD1 | CASSTGQGDTDTQYF | TGCGCCAGCAGCACCGGACAGGGGGACACAGATACGCAGTATTTT
medium-sized | TRBJ1-5 | TRBV7-9 | - | CASSSSTGGNSNQPQHF | TGTGCCAGCAGCTCATCTACGGGAGGTAACAGCAATCAGCCCCAGCATTTT
medium-sized | TRBJ1-5 | TRBV19 | - | CASSIEGRNQPQHF | TGTGCCAGTAGTATAGAAGGGCGCAATCAGCCCCAGCATTTT
large | TRBJ1-6 | TRBV5-5 | - | CASSLQGGNSPLHF | TGTGCCAGCAGCTTGCAGGGTGGTAATTCACCCCTCCACTTT
large | TRBJ2-1 | TRBV9 | TRBD2 | CASSVTRTSGSRNEQFF | TGTGCCAGCAGCGTTACCCGGACTAGCGGGAGCAGGAATGAGCAGTTCTTC
medium-sized | TRBJ2-1 | TRBV14 | - | CASSQGLSDEQFF | TGTGCCAGCAGCCAAGGACTGAGCGATGAGCAGTTCTTC
large | TRBJ1-1 | TRBV6-2/TRBV6-3 | - | CASSYDRPGVKDTEAFF | TGTGCCAGCAGTTACGATCGCCCAGGGGTTAAGGACACTGAAGCTTTCTTT
few | TRBJ1-1 | TRBV11-2 | - | CASSLQGTEAFF | TGTGCCAGCAGCTTGCAGGGCACTGAAGCTTTCTTT
- | TRBJ1-3 | TRBV29-1 | - | CSVEVGTGNTVYF | -
medium-sized | TRBJ1-4 | TRBV20-1 | - | CSARDRRATNEKLFF | TGCAGTGCTAGAGATAGGAGGGCCACTAATGAAAAACTGTTTTTT
medium-sized | TRBJ2-4 | TRBV5-1 | TRBD2 | CASSPGLAGDRGKNIQYF | TGCGCCAGCAGCCCCGGACTAGCGGGAGATCGCGGCAAAAACATTCAGTACTTC
medium-sized | TRBJ1-1 | TRBV5-1 | - | CASSPNAGVKNTEAFF | TGCGCCAGCAGCCCCAACGCCGGGGTCAAGAACACTGAAGCTTTCTTT
medium-sized | TRBJ2-1 | TRBV27 | - | CASSLSGDSTYNEQFF | TGTGCCAGCAGTTTATCGGGGGACTCAACCTACAATGAGCAGTTCTTC
medium-sized | TRBJ2-1 | TRBV7-7 | TRBD1 | CASSLSGQGDNNEQFF | TGTGCCAGCAGCTTATCGGGACAGGGGGACAACAATGAGCAGTTCTTC
medium-sized | TRBJ1-2 | TRBV28 | - | CASSFGGGYTF | TGTGCCAGCAGTTTCGGGGGGGGCTACACCTTC
medium-sized | TRBJ2-5 | TRBV5-5 | TRBD2 | CASTTRGGLEETQYF | TGTGCCAGCACCACGCGGGGGGGCCTCGAAGAGACCCAGTACTTC
medium-sized | TRBJ2-3 | TRBV5-1 | TRBD1 | CASSLSTGGLTDTQYF | TGCGCCAGCAGCTTGTCGACAGGGGGCCTTACAGATACGCAGTATTTT
medium-sized | TRBJ2-3 | TRBV20-1 | - | CSAPSGSTDTQYF | TGCAGTGCACCCTCGGGGAGCACAGATACGCAGTATTTT
medium-sized | TRBJ2-5 | TRBV20-1 | - | CSARDVAGPQETQYF | TGCAGTGCTAGAGATGTGGCAGGGCCTCAAGAGACCCAGTACTTC